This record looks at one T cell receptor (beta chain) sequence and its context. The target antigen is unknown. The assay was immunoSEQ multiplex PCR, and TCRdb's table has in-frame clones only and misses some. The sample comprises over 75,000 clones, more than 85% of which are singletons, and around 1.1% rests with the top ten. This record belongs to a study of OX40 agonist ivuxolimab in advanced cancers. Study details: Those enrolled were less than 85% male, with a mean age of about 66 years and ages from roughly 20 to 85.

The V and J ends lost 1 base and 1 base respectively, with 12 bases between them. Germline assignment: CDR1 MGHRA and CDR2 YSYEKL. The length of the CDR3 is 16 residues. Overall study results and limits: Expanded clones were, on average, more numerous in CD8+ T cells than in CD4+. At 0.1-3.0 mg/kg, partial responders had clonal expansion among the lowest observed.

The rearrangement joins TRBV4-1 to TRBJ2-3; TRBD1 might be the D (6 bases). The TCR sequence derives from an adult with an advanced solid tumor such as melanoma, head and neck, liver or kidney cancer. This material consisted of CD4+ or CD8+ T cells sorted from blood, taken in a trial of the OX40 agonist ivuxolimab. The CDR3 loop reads CASSQGRDTRTDTQYF. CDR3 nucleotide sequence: TGCGCCAGCAGCCAAGGCCGGGACACCCGCACAGATACGCAGTATTTT.